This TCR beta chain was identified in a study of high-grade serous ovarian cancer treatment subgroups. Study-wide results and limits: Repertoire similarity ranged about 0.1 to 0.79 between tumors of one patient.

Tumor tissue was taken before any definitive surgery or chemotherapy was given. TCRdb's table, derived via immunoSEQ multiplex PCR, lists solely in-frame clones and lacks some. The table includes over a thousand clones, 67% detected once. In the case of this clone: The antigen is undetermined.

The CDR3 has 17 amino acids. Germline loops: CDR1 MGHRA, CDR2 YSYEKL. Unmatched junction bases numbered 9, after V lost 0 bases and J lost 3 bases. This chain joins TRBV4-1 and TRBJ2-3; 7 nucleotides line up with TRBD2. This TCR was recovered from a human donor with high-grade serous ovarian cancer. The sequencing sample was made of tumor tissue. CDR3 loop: CASSQDPGGSGTDTQYF. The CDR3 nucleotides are TGCGCCAGCAGCCAAGATCCCGGCGGGAGTGGGACAGATACGCAGTATTTT.